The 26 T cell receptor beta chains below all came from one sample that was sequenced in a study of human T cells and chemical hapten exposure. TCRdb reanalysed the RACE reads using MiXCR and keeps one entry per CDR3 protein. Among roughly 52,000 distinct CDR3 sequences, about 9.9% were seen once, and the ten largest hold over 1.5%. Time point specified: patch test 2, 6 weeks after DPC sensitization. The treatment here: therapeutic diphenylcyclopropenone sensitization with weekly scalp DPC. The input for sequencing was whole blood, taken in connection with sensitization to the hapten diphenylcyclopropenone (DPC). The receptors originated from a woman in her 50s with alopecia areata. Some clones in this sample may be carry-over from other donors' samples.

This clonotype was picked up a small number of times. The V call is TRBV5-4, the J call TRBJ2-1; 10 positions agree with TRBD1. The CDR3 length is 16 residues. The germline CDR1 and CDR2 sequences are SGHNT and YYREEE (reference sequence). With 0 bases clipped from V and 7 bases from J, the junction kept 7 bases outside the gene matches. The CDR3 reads CASSLGGTGAYNEQFF. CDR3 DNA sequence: TGTGCCAGCAGCTTGGGCGGGACAGGGGCTTATAATGAGCAGTTCTTC.

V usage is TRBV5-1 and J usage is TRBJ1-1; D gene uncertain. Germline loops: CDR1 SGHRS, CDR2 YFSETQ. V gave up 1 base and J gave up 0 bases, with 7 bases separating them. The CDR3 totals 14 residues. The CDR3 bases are TGCGCCAGCAGCTTGCAGAAATTGAACACTGAAGCTTTCTTT. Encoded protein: CASSLQKLNTEAFF.

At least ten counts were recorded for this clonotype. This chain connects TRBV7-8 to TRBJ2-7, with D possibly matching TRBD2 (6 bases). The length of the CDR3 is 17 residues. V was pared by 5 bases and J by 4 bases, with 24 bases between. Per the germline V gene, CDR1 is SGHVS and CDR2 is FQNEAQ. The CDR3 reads CASSPLVGWGGKYEQYF. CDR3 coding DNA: TGTGCCAGCAGCCCCCTCGTCGGATGGGGCGGGAAGTACGAGCAGTACTTC.

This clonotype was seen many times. The DNA for the CDR3 is TGTGCCAGCATGGTAAGCAGCAACACTGAAGCTTTCTTT. Translation gives CASMVSSNTEAFF. The chain couples TRBV12-3 or TRBV12-4 to TRBJ1-1; D is unresolved. V was cut by 7 bases and J by 2 bases, with 11 bases left in between. The CDR3 has 13 residues.

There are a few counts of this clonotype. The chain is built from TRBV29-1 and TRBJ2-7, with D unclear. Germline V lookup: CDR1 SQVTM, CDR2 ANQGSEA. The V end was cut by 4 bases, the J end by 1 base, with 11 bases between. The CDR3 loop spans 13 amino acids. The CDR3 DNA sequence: TGCAGCGTTGTCTCCAGGAGATCCTACGAGCAGTACTTC. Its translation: CSVVSRRSYEQYF.

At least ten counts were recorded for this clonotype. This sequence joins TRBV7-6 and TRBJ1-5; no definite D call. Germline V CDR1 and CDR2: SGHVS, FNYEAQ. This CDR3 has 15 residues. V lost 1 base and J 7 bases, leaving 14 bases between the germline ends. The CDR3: CASSLGARVFQPQHF. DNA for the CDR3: TGTGCCAGCAGCTTAGGGGCTCGGGTGTTCCAGCCCCAGCATTTT. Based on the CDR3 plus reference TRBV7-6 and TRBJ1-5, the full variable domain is GAGVSQSPRYKVTKRGQDVALRCDPISGHVSLYWYRQALGQGPEFLTYFNYEAQQDKSGLPNDRFSAERPEGSISTLTIQRTEQRDSAMYRCASSLGARVFQPQHFGDGTRLSIL.

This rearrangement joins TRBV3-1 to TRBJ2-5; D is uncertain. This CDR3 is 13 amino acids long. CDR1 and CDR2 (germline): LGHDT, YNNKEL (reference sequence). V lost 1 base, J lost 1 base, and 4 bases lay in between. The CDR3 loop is CASSQALQETQYF. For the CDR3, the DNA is TGTGCCAGCAGCCAAGCCCTCCAAGAGACCCAGTACTTC.

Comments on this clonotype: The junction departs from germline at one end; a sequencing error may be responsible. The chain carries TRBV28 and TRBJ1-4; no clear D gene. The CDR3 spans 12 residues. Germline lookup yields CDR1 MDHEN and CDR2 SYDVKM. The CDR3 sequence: CASISPLERLFF. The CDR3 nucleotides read TGTGCCAGCATCTCCCCACTTGAAAGACTGTTTTTT. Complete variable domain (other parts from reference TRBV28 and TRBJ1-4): DVKVTQSSRYLVKRTGEKVFLECVQDMDHENMFWYRQDPGLGLRLIYFSYDVKMKEKGDIPEGYSVSREKKERFSLILESASTNQTSMYLCASISPLERLFFGSGTQLSVL.

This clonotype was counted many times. The CDR3 DNA is TGCGCCAGCAGTGACCCTTGGCACAGGGTATGTTGTGAGCAGTTCTTC. Its translation: CASSDPWHRVCCEQFF. The chain carries TRBV10-1 and TRBJ2-1, with D perhaps TRBD1 (6 bases). The CDR3 runs 16 residues. V was shortened by 3 bases and J by 9 bases, with 21 bases between the two germline ends. Per germline, CDR1 WNHNN and CDR2 SYGVQD (reference sequence).

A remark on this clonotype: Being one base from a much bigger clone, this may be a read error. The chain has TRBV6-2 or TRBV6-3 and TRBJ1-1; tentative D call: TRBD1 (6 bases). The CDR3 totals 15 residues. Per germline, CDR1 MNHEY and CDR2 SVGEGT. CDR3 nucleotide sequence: TGTGTCAGCACCGAACGGACCCCTACAGGGACTGAAGCTTTCTTT. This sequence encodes CVSTERTPTGTEAFF.

This chain's CDR3 is CASSLYGPYEQYF. DNA for the CDR3: TGTGCCAGCAGTTTATACGGGCCCTACGAGCAGTACTTC. This rearrangement joins TRBV28 to TRBJ2-7; D gene unclear. There are 13 residues in the CDR3. CDR1 is MDHEN, CDR2 SYDVKM, per germline. The germline V and J ends were trimmed by 1 base and 2 bases, with 6 bases remaining between them.

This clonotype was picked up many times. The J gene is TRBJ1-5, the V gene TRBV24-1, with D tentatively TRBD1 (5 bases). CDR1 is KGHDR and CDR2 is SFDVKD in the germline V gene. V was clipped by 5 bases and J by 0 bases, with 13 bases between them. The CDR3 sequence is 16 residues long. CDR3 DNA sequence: TGTGCCACCAGTGCCCCTGACAGCACTAGCAATCAGCCCCAGCATTTT. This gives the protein CATSAPDSTSNQPQHF.

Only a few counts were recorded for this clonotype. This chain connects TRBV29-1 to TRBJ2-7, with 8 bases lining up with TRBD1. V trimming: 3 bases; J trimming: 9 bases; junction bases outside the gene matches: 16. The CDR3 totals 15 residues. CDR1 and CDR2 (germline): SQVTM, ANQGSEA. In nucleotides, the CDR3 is TGCAGCGTTGATAGAACCTCCACAGGGGGTGGCGGGCAGTACTTC. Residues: CSVDRTSTGGGGQYF.

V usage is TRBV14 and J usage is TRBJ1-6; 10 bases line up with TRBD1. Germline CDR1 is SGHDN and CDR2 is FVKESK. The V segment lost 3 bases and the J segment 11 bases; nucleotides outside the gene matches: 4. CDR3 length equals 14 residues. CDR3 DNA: TGTGCCAGCAGCCAGACAGGGGGCGTGACACCCCTCCACTTT. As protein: CASSQTGGVTPLHF.

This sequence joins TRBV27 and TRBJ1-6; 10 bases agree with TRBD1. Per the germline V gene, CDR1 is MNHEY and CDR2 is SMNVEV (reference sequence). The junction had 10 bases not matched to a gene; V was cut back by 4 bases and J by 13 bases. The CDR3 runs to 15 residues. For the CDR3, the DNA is TGTGCCAGCAGTTGGCTAGGGACAGGGGTAACGCCCCTCCACTTT. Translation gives CASSWLGTGVTPLHF.

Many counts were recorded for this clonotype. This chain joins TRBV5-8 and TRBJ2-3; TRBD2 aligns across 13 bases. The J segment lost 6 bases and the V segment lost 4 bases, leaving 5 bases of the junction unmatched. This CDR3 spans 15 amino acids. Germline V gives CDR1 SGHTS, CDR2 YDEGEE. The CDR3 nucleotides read TGTGCCAGCAGCAGACTAGCGGGGGGCCGGGATACGCAGTATTTT. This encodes CASSRLAGGRDTQYF. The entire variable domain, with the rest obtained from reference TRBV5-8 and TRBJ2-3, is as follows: EAGVTQSPTHLIKTRGQQATLRCSPISGHTSVYWYQQALGLGLQFLLWYDEGEERNRGNFPPRFSGRQFPNYSSELNVNALELEDSALYLCASSRLAGGRDTQYFGPGTRLTVL.

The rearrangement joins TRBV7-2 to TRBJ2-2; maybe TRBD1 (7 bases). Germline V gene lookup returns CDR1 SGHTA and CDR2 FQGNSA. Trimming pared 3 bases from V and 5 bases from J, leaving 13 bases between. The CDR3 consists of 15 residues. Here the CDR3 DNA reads TGTGCCAGCAGCTTTCAGGGGGGCCCTACCGGGGAGCTGTTTTTT. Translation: CASSFQGGPTGELFF.

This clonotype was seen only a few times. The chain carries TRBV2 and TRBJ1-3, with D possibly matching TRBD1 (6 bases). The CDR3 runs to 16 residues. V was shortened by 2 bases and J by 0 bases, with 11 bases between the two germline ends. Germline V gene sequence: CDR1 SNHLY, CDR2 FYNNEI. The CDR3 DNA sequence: TGTGCCAGCAGTGAAAACCAGGGACACTCTGGAAACACCATATATTTT. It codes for CASSENQGHSGNTIYF.

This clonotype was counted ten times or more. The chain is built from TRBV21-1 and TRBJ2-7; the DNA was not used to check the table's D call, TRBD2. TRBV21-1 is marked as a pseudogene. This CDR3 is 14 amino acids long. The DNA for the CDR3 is TGTGCCAGCAGCAATGAGGAGGGAACCTACGAGCAGTACTTC. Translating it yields CASSNEEGTYEQYF.

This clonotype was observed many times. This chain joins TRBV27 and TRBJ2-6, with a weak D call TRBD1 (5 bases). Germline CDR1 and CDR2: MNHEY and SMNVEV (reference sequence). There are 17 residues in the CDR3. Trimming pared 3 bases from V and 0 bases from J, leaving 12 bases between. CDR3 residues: CASSLAGMSSGANVLTF. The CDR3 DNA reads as TGTGCCAGCAGTTTGGCAGGGATGAGCTCTGGGGCCAACGTCCTGACTTTC.

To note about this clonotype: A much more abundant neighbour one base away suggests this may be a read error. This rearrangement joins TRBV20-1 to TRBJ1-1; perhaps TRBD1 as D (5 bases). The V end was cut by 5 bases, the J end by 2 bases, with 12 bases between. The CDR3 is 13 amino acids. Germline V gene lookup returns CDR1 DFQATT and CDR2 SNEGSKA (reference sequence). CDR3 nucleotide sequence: TGCAGTGCTGATTATGGGGGTAACACTGAAGCTTTCTTT. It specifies CSADYGGNTEAFF.

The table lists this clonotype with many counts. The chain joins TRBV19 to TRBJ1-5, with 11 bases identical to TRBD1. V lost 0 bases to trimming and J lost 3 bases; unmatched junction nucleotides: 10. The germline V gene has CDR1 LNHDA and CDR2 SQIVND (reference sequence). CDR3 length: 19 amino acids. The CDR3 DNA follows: TGTGCCAGTAGTATAGACCCTCGGGACAGGGGGAGATACAATCAGCCCCAGCATTTT. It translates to CASSIDPRDRGRYNQPQHF.

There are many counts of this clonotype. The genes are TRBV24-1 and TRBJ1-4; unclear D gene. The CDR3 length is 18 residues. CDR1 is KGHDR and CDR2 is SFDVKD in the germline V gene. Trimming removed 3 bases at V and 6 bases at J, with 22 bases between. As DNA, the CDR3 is TGTGCCACCAGTGATGACATCCCCCGGCCCGCGAGACATGAAAAACTGTTTTTT. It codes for CATSDDIPRPARHEKLFF.

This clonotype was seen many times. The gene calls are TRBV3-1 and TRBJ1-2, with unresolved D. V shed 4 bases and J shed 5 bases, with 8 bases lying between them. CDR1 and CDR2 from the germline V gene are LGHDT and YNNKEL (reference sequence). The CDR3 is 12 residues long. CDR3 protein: CASSLQRYGYTF. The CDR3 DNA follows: TGTGCCAGCAGCCTTCAGCGTTATGGCTACACCTTC.

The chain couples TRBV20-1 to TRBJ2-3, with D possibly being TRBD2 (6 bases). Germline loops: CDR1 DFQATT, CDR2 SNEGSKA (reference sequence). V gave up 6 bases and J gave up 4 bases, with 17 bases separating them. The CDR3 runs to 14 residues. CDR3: CSAPFQGGADTQYF. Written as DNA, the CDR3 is TGCAGTGCGCCTTTCCAGGGAGGCGCAGATACGCAGTATTTT.

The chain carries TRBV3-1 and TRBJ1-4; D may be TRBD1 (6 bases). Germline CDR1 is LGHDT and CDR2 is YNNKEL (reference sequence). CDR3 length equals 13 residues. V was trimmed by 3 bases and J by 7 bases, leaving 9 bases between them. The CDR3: CASSQGASEKLFF. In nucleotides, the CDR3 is TGTGCCAGCAGCCAGGGGGCTTCTGAAAAACTGTTTTTT.